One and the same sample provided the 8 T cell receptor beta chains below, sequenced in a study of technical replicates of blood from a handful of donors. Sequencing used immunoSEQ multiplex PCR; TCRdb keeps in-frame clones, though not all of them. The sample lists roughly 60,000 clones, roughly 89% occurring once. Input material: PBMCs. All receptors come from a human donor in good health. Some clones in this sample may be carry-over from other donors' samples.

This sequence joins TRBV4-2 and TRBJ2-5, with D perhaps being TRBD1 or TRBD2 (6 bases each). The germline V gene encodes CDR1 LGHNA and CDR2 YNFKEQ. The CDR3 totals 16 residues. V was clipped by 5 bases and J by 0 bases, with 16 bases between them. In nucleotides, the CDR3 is TGTGCCAGCAGCAAAGGAGGGGGAACAAACCAAGAGACCCAGTACTTC. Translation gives CASSKGGGTNQETQYF.

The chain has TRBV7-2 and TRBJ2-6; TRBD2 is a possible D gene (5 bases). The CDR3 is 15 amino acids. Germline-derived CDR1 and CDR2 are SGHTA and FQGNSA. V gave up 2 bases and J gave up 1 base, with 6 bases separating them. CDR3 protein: CASSLRRSGANVLTF. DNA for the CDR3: TGTGCCAGCAGCTTACGGAGGTCTGGGGCCAACGTCCTGACTTTC. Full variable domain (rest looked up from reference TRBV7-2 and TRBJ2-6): GAGVSQSPSNKVTEKGKDVELRCDPISGHTALYWYRQSLGQGLEFLIYFQGNSAPDKSGLPSDRFSAERTGGSVSTLTIQRTQQEDSAVYLCASSLRRSGANVLTFGAGSRLTVL.

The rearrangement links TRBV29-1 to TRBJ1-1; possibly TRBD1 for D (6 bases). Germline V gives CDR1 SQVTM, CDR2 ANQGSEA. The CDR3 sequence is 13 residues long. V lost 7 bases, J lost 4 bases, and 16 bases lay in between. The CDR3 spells CSGTGAGATEAFF. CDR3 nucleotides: TGCAGCGGTACCGGGGCAGGGGCCACTGAAGCTTTCTTT.

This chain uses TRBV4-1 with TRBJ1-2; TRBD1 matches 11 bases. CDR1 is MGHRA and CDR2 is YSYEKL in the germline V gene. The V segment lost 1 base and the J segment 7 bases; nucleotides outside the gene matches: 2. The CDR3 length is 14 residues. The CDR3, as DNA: TGCGCCAGCAGCCAAGGGACAGGGGGCGTTGGCTACACCTTC. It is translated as CASSQGTGGVGYTF.

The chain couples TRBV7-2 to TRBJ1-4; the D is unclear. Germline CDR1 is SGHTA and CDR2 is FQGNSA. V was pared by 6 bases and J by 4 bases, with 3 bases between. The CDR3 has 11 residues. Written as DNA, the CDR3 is TGTGCCAGCAGTTATAATGAAAAACTGTTTTTT. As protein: CASSYNEKLFF.

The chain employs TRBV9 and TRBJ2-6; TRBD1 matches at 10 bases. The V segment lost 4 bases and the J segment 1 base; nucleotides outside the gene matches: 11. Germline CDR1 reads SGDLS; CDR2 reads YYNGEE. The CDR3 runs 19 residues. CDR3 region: CASSRFMGQGRSGANVLTF. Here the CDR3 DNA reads TGTGCCAGCAGCAGGTTTATGGGACAGGGGAGGTCTGGGGCCAACGTCCTGACTTTC.

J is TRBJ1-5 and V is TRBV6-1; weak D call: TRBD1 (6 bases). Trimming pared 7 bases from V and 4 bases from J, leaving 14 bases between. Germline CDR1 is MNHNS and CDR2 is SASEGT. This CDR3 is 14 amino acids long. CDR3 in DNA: TGTGCCAGCATCCAGGGGTTAAGGAATCAGCCCCAGCATTTT. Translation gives CASIQGLRNQPQHF.

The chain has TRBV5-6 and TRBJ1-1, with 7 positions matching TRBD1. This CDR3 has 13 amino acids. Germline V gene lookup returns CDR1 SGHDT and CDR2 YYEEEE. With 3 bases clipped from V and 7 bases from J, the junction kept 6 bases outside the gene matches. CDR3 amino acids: CASSSQGVVEAFF. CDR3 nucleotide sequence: TGTGCCAGCAGCTCTCAGGGGGTTGTTGAAGCTTTCTTT.